A selection of T cell receptor beta chains follows, all from one sample in a study of shared clonotypes between healthy human individuals. Assay: immunoSEQ multiplex PCR; the TCRdb copy retains only in-frame clones and omits some. In the table there are around 1.9 million clones, 93% of which are singletons. Sequencing was carried out using naive CD8+ T cells from PBMCs. The receptors stem from a man aged 18-30 years in good health. Some clones in this sample may be carry-over from other donors' samples. CDR3s include the opening cysteine and the closing phenylalanine or tryptophan. The D gene is left open where the match is weak. Not every row has a clone size; where given, it reads once, few, many or a size class.

>-|TRBV5-1|-|TRBJ1-6
TGCGCCAGCAGCTCCAAGGGGGGGGCCTTGGATTCACCCCTCCACTTT
CASSSKGGALDSPLHF
>-|TRBV19|TRBD1|TRBJ1-2
TGTGCCAGTAGTATTGGGCCCGGGACAGCCTTTATGGGCTACACCTTC
CASSIGPGTAFMGYTF
>-|TRBV9|TRBD2|TRBJ2-7
TGTGCCAGCAGCTCCGGACTAGCGGGAGTATACGAGCAGTACTTC
CASSSGLAGVYEQYF
>-|TRBV5-6|-|TRBJ1-3
TGTGCCAGCAGCTTGGTTGGTGAGGGAAGGGCTGGAAACACCATATATTTT
CASSLVGEGRAGNTIYF
>-|TRBV6-6|TRBD1|TRBJ2-7
TGTGCCAGCAGTTACGGACAGGGGATCTACGAGCAGTACTTC
CASSYGQGIYEQYF
>-|TRBV28|-|TRBJ2-3
TGTGCCAGCAGCCCCACCCTGCAGGAGATGATTACTAGCACAGATACGCAGTATTTT
CASSPTLQEMITSTDTQYF
>-|TRBV5-1|TRBD1|TRBJ2-5
TGCGCCAGCAGCTTGGAGGGGACAGGGGCTTTGCAGACCCAGTACTTC
CASSLEGTGALQTQYF
>-|TRBV9|TRBD1|TRBJ1-4
TGTGCCAGCAGCAATGGACAGGGATATGAAAAACTGTTTTTT
CASSNGQGYEKLFF
>-|TRBV7-9|TRBD2|TRBJ2-1
TGTGCCAGCAGCGGCGACTTGGGGACTAGCGGGAATACCTACAATGAGCAGTTCTTC
CASSGDLGTSGNTYNEQFF
>-|TRBV19|-|TRBJ1-5
TGTGCCAGTAGTATTATTTCGGGTAGCAATCAGCCCCAGCATTTT
CASSIISGSNQPQHF
>-|TRBV29-1|-|TRBJ2-7
TGCAGCGTTGAAGTCCAGGGTGTCTCCTACGAGCAGTACTTC
CSVEVQGVSYEQYF
>-|TRBV9|-|TRBJ2-3
TGTGCCAGCAGCGTAGAGGGGGGCCGCACAGATACGCAGTATTTT
CASSVEGGRTDTQYF
>-|TRBV19|-|TRBJ1-1
TGTGCCAGTAGTATAGATTTCGAGGGGGTGGAAGGTGAAGCTTTCTTT
CASSIDFEGVEGEAFF
>-|TRBV6-4|-|TRBJ1-2
TGTGCCAGCAGCCAGGAGTGGGTAGGAGCCTATGGCTACACCTTC
CASSQEWVGAYGYTF
>-|TRBV7-9|TRBD2|TRBJ2-1
TGTGCCAGCAGCGACCCCCCGGGGGCTAGCGGGTACAATGAGCAGTTCTTC
CASSDPPGASGYNEQFF
>once|TRBV11-2|-|TRBJ2-7
TGTGCCAGCAGCTTACCTTCCTACGAGCAGTACTTC
CASSLPSYEQYF